Reported below is one T cell receptor (beta chain). The record originates from a study of human T cells and chemical hapten exposure. On the study more broadly: Affected patients, primarily female, had alopecia areata, totalis or universalis.

This CDR3 is 15 amino acids long. With 4 bases removed from V and 2 bases from J, the gap between germline ends came to 13 bases. Germline CDR1 SGHTS, CDR2 YDEGEE. Specified time point: pre-sensitization, week 0. Treatment denoted: therapeutic diphenylcyclopropenone sensitization with weekly scalp DPC. Via MiXCR, TCRdb re-called the RACE reads, giving one row per CDR3 protein. Among around 200,000 distinct CDR3 sequences listed, 30% were seen once. The TCR sequence derives from a woman in her twenties or thirties with alopecia areata. Some clones in this sample may be carry-over from other donors' samples. The chain combines TRBV5-8 with TRBJ1-5; the D gene is possibly TRBD1 (6 bases). The specimen was whole blood, collected in connection with sensitization to the hapten diphenylcyclopropenone (DPC). The chain's CDR3 is CASSTGQKGNQPQHF. The CDR3 nucleotides are TGTGCCAGCAGCACAGGACAGAAGGGCAATCAGCCCCAGCATTTT.